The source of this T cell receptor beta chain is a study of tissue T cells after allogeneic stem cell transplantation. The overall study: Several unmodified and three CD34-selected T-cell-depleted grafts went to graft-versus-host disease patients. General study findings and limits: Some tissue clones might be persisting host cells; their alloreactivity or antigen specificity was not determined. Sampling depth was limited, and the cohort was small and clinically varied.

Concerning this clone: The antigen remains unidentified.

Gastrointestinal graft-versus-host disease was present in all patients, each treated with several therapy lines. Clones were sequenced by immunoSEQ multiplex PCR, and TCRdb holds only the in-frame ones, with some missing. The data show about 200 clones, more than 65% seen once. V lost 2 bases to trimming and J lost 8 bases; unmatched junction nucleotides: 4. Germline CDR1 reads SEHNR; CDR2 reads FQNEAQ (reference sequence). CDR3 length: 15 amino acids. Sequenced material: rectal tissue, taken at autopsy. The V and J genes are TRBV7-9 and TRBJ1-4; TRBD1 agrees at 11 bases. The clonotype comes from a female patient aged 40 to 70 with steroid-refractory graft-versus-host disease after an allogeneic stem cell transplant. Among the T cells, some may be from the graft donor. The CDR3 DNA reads TGTGCCAGCAGCTTATGGGGACAGGGGGTAGAAAAACTGTTTTTT. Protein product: CASSLWGQGVEKLFF. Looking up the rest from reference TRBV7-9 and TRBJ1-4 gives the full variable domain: DTGVSQNPRHKITKRGQNVTFRCDPISEHNRLYWYRQTLGQGPEFLTYFQNEAQLEKSRLLSDRFSAERPKGSFSTLEIQRTEQGDSAMYLCASSLWGQGVEKLFFGSGTQLSVL.